The present T cell receptor beta chain was sequenced within a study of blood T cell repertoires in COVID-19. The CDR3 covers 15 residues. Germline V gene data show CDR1 as SGHDN and CDR2 as FVKESK. Trimming shortened V by 4 bases and J by 7 bases, and 17 bases separated the two germline ends. This table comes from immunoSEQ multiplex PCR, and its TCRdb copy is limited to in-frame clones, with some not included. The table has around 150,000 clones, about 86% seen once. This clonotype was sampled from a man aged 50 to 59 who had recovered from COVID-19. The chain is built from TRBV14 and TRBJ2-1; weak D call: TRBD1 (7 bases). The sequenced sample consisted of PBMCs or T cells enriched from blood (not recorded which). The CDR3 DNA is TGTGCCAGCAGCCGCAGGGGGGAGCGTGGGAATGAGCAGTTCTTC. Encoded protein: CASSRRGERGNEQFF.